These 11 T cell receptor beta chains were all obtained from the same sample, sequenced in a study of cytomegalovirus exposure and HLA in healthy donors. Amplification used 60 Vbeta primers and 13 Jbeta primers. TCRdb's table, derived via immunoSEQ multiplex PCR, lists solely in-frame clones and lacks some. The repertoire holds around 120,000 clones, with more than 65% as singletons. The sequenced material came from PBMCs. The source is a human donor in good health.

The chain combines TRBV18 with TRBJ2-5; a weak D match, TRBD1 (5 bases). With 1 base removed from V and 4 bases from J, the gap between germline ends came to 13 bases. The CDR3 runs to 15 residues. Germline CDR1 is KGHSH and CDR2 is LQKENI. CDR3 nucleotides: TGTGCCAGCTCACCACTTCACTCTGGGGCAGAGACCCAGTACTTC. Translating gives CASSPLHSGAETQYF.

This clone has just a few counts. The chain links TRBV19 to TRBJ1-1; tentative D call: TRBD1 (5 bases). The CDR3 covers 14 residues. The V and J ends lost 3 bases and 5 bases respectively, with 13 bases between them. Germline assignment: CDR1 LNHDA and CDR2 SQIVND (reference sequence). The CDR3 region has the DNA TGTGCCAGTAGTATGGGGGGGATTGGGACTGAAGCTTTCTTT. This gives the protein CASSMGGIGTEAFF. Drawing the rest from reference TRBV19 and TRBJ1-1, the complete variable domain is DGGITQSPKYLFRKEGQNVTLSCEQNLNHDAMYWYRQDPGQGLRLIYYSQIVNDFQKGDIAEGYSVSREKKESFPLTVTSAQKNPTAFYLCASSMGGIGTEAFFGQGTRLTVV.

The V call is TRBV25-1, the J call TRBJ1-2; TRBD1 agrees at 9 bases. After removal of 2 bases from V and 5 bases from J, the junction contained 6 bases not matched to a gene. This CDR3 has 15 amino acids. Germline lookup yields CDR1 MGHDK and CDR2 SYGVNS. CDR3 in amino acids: CASSEIGQGRYGYTF. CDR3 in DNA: TGTGCCAGCAGTGAAATCGGACAGGGGAGGTATGGCTACACCTTC.

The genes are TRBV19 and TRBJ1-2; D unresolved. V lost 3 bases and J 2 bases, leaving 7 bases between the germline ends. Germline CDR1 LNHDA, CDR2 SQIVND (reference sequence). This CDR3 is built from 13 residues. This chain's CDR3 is CASSMGGNYGYTF. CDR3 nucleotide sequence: TGTGCCAGTAGTATGGGCGGGAACTATGGCTACACCTTC.

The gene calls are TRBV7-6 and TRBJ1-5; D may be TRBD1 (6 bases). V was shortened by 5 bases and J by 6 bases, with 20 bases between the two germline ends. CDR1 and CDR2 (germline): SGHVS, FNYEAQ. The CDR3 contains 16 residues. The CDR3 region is CASSPRTAPGSQPQHF. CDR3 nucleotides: TGTGCCAGCAGCCCCCGGACAGCCCCTGGAAGTCAGCCCCAGCATTTT.

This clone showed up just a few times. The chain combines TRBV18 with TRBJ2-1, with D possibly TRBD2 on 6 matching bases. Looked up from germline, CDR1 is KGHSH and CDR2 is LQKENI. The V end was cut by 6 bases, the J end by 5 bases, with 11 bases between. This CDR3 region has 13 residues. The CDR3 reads CASSRGRNNEQFF. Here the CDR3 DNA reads TGTGCCAGCTCGCGGGGACGGAACAATGAGCAGTTCTTC.

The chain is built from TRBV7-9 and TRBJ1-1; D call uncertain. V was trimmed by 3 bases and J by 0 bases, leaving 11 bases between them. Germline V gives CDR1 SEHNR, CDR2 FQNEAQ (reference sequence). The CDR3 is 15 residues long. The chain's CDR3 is CASSFPDGMNTEAFF. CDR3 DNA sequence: TGTGCCAGCAGCTTCCCCGACGGGATGAACACTGAAGCTTTCTTT. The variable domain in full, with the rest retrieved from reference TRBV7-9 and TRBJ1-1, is DTGVSQNPRHKITKRGQNVTFRCDPISEHNRLYWYRQTLGQGPEFLTYFQNEAQLEKSRLLSDRFSAERPKGSFSTLEIQRTEQGDSAMYLCASSFPDGMNTEAFFGQGTRLTVV.

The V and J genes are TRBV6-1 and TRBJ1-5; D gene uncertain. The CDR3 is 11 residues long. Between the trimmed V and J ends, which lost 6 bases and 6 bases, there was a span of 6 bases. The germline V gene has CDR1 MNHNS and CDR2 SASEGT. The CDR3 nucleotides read TGTGCCAGCAGGCGCGGTCAGCCCCAGCATTTT. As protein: CASRRGQPQHF.

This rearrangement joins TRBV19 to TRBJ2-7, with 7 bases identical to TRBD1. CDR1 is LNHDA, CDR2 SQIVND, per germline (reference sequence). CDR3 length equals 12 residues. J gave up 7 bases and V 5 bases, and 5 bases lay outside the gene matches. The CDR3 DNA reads TGTGCCAGTAGTGGGACAGCACAAGAGCAGTACTTC. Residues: CASSGTAQEQYF.

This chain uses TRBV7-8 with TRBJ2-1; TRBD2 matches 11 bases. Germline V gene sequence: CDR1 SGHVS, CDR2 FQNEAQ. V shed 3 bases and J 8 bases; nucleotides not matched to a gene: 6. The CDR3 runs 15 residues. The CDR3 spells CASSFLAGGLDEQFF. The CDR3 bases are TGTGCCAGCAGCTTCCTAGCGGGAGGTTTGGATGAGCAGTTCTTC.

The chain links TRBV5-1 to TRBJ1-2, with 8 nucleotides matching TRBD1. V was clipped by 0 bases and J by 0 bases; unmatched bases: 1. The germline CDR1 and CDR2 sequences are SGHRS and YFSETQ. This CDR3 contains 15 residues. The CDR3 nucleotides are TGCGCCAGCAGCTTGGCACAGGGGGCTAACTATGGCTACACCTTC. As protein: CASSLAQGANYGYTF. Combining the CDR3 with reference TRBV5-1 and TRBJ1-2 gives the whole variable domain KAGVTQTPRYLIKTRGQQVTLSCSPISGHRSVSWYQQTPGQGLQFLFEYFSETQRNKGNFPGRFSGRQFSNSRSEMNVSTLELGDSALYLCASSLAQGANYGYTFGSGTRLTVV.